Listed below are T cell receptor beta chains from one sample, sequenced in a study of regulatory T cells in long-lasting Graves disease. TCRdb analysed the multiplex PCR reads with MiXCR anew, one entry per CDR3 protein. This table holds a few hundred thousand distinct CDR3 sequences, 20% to 25% found once. The input for sequencing was peripheral blood mononuclear cells (PBMCs), taken when the disease was refractory, from a patient treated with antithyroid drugs. These receptors all come from a female donor with Graves disease. The CDR3 runs from the conserved cysteine through the conserved F or W. A D gene is named only where the DNA matches it firmly. Expanded clones are given a class, and other clones once, few, many or no size at all.

TRBV10-2	13	.	few	TRBJ1-2	TGCGCCAGCAGTTCGGGACCGTCCTATGGCTACACCTTC	CASSSGPSYGYTF
TRBV4-2	16	.	.	TRBJ2-2	TGTGCCAGCAGCCAAGAACAGGCCACGAACACCGGGGAGCTGTTTTTT	CASSQEQATNTGELFF
TRBV20-1	13	TRBD1	.	TRBJ2-3	TGCAGTGAAAAGGGCGACAGGGGGGATACGCAGTATTTT	CSEKGDRGDTQYF
TRBV28	13	.	.	TRBJ1-4	TGTGCCAGCCACAGGGAGGGAGATGAAAAACTGTTTTTT	CASHREGDEKLFF
TRBV4-2	16	TRBD1	.	TRBJ2-7	TGTGCCAGCAGCCAAGAGGAAACAGGGGGCTGGAGCGAGCAGTACTTC	CASSQEETGGWSEQYF
TRBV2	14	TRBD1	many	TRBJ1-2	TGTGCCAGCGATAGTAGAACAGGGGCCAATGGCTACACCTTC	CASDSRTGANGYTF
TRBV19	14	.	few	TRBJ1-5	TGTGCCAGTAGGGAGGGGATCGAACTTCAGCCCCAGCATTTT	CASREGIELQPQHF
TRBV7-2	16	.	few	TRBJ2-2	TGTGCCAGCAAGCTTATCAGATCAGCGAACACCGGGGAGCTGTTTTTT	CASKLIRSANTGELFF
TRBV20-1	15	.	few	TRBJ1-5	TGCAGTGCCACTTTACAAGGGACAAAGGATCAGCCCCAGCATTTT	CSATLQGTKDQPQHF
TRBV12-3/TRBV12-4	16	.	few	TRBJ2-3	TGTGCCAGCAGTTCACCCCCATTGCGGGGACCAGATACGCAGTATTTT	CASSSPPLRGPDTQYF
TRBV7-3	16	TRBD2	.	TRBJ2-2	TGTGCCAGCAGCGTAAGGGGACTAGCGGATACCGGGGAGCTGTTTTTT	CASSVRGLADTGELFF
TRBV20-1	14	.	.	TRBJ2-3	TGCAGTGCTACACCGGGCCAGACGGGAGATACGCAGTATTTT	CSATPGQTGDTQYF
TRBV28	15	TRBD2	many	TRBJ2-7	TGTGCCAGCAGTTTGAGCGGGGCTAGCTCCTACGAGCAGTACTTC	CASSLSGASSYEQYF
TRBV6-5	14	TRBD1	.	TRBJ2-7	TGTGCCAGCAGTTATGACAGGGGTAAGGACGAGCAGTACTTC	CASSYDRGKDEQYF
TRBV10-3	13	.	few	TRBJ2-5	TGTGCCATCAGGAACGGGACGAAAGAGACCCAGTACTTC	CAIRNGTKETQYF
TRBV12-3/TRBV12-4	13	.	many	TRBJ1-2	TGTGCCAGCAGTTTACCAGGATACTATGGCTACACCTTC	CASSLPGYYGYTF
TRBV6-2/TRBV6-3	15	.	.	TRBJ1-2	TGTGCCAGCAGTTACCGACAGGACAATAACTATGGCTACACCTTC	CASSYRQDNNYGYTF
TRBV20-1	13	.	.	TRBJ1-4	TGCAGTGCCCAGACAGGCCATAATGAAAAACTGTTTTTT	CSAQTGHNEKLFF
TRBV19	16	.	.	TRBJ2-2	TGTGCCAGTAGTATAGGAGGGCGAACACCGGTTGGGGAGCTGTTTTTT	CASSIGGRTPVGELFF
TRBV7-2	16	TRBD1	.	TRBJ1-1	TGTGCCAGCAGCTTTGGACAGGTCAAAATGGGCACTGAAGCTTTCTTT	CASSFGQVKMGTEAFF
TRBV6-1	11	.	many	TRBJ2-7	TGTGCCAGCAGCCACCACTACGAGCAGTACTTC	CASSHHYEQYF
TRBV3-1	14	TRBD1	many	TRBJ1-5	TGTGCCAGCAGCCCCAGACAGGGGGACCAGCCCCAGCATTTT	CASSPRQGDQPQHF
TRBV14	14	.	.	TRBJ1-2	TGTGCCAGCAGCCTTGGATGGGATATTGGTGGCTACACCTTC	CASSLGWDIGGYTF
TRBV7-3	14	.	.	TRBJ2-2	TGTGCCAGCAGCGCTGACGGAGAAACCGGGGAGCTGTTTTTT	CASSADGETGELFF
TRBV25-1	17	.	.	TRBJ1-1	TGTGCCAGCAGTGAATATAGTCTAGACCGCCGGGACACTGAAGCTTTCTTT	CASSEYSLDRRDTEAFF
TRBV6-2/TRBV6-3	14	.	.	TRBJ2-7	TGTGCCAGCAGTTACTTTTGGAGGAGTCACGAGCAGTACTTC	CASSYFWRSHEQYF
TRBV28	15	.	many	TRBJ2-5	TGTGCCAGCAGTTCCTCATCGAGGGTGCAAGAGACCCAGTACTTC	CASSSSSRVQETQYF
TRBV12-3/TRBV12-4	15	.	few	TRBJ1-2	TGTGCCAGCAGTTCTACCACCTTCAGGGTCCGTGGCTACACCTTC	CASSSTTFRVRGYTF
TRBV7-9	12	.	.	TRBJ1-1	TGTGCCAGCAGCCCCACGGGGACTTCGGCTTTCTTT	CASSPTGTSAFF
TRBV28	16	.	.	TRBJ2-3	TGTGCCAGCAGTTTATGGGGTAACGGCGGCACAGATACGCAGTATTTT	CASSLWGNGGTDTQYF
TRBV20-1	13	TRBD2	many	TRBJ2-5	TGCAGTGCTCTCTATAGCGGGAGAGAGACCCAGTACTTC	CSALYSGRETQYF
TRBV11-2	15	.	many	TRBJ2-7	TGTGCCAGCAGCTACGACAGGTCGGGGTCCTACGAGCAGTACTTC	CASSYDRSGSYEQYF
TRBV7-8	12	.	many	TRBJ2-5	TGTGCCAGCAGCCCGCATTCGGACAAGGATTACTTC	CASSPHSDKDYF